This TCR beta chain appears in the sequencing data of a study of T cells after yellow fever vaccination. A single record per CDR3 protein comes from TCRdb applying MiXCR to the 5' RACE reads. The sample records around 360,000 distinct CDR3 sequences, roughly 10% being singletons. Trimming cost V 10 bases and J 0 bases; bases outside gene matches: 8. CDR3 size: 16 residues. Study-level findings and limits: Of the clonotypes, a small share occurred in both CD4 and CD8 compartments. Abundant clonotypes from the bulk population could have been carried over as contaminants into FACS-sorted repertoires.

Points on this clonotype: Antigen unknown.

The clonotype was recovered from a man younger than 35 who received the YFV17D yellow fever vaccine. This specimen consisted of PBMCs, obtained on the day of the first yellow fever vaccination. The rearrangement joins TRBV12-3 or TRBV12-4 to TRBJ2-6, with 8 bases identical to TRBD1. The CDR3 region is CATRGTGRSGANVLTF. The CDR3 bases are TGTGCCACCCGAGGGACAGGCCGCTCTGGGGCCAACGTCCTGACTTTC.